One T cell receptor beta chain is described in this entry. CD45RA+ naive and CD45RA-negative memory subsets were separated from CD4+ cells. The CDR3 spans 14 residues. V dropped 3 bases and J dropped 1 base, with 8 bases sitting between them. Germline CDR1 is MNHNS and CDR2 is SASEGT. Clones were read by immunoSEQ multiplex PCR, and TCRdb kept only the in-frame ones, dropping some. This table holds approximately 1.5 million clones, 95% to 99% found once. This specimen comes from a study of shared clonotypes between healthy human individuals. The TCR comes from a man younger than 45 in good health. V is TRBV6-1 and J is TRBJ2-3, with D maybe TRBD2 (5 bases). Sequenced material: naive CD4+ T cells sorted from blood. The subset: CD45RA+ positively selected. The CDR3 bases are TGTGCCAGCAGTGATTGGGGAGGCACAGATACGCAGTATTTT. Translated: CASSDWGGTDTQYF.